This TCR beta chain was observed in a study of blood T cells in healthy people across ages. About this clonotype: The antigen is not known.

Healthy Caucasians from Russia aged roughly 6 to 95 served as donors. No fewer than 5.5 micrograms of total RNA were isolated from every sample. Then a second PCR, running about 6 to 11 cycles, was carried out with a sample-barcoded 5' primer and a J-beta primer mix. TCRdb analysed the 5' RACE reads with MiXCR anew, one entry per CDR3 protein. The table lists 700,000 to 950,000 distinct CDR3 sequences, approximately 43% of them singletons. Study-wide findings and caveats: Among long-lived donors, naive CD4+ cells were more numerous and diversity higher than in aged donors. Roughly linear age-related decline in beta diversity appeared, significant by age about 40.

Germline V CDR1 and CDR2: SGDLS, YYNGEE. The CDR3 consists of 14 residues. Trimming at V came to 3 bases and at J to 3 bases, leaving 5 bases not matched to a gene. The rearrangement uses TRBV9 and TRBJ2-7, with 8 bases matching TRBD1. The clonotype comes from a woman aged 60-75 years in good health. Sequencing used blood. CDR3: CASSATTGVYEQYF. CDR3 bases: TGTGCCAGCAGCGCAACGACAGGGGTCTACGAGCAGTACTTC.